This T cell receptor beta chain was found in a study of vaccination and CD4 T cells after COVID-19. J was trimmed by 6 bases and V by 7 bases; bases with no gene match: 7. CDR3 size: 13 residues. CDR1 is SNHLY, CDR2 FYNNEI, per germline. Points from the study as a whole: Convalescent patients' median share of reactive clones seen only post-vaccination was about 86%.

Treatment of the sample: approximately 11-day PBMC culture with coronavirus spike peptide pools or control peptides (ViraFEST assay). The Oncomine TCR Beta short-read assay sequenced DNA from cultured CD4+ T cells. MiXCR was run by TCRdb on the PCR reads, yielding one entry per CDR3 protein. The sample shows under 25,000 distinct CDR3 sequences, roughly 44% of them seen only once. This clonotype was counted only a few times. Its antigen remains unknown. Sequencing input: cultured CD4+ T cells from blood. The source of this sequence is a human donor with COVID-19. The J gene is TRBJ1-1, the V gene TRBV2, with 8 bases aligning to TRBD1. The CDR3 sequence: CASTAGGLAEAFF. CDR3 bases: TGTGCCAGCACCGCAGGGGGCCTCGCTGAAGCTTTCTTT.